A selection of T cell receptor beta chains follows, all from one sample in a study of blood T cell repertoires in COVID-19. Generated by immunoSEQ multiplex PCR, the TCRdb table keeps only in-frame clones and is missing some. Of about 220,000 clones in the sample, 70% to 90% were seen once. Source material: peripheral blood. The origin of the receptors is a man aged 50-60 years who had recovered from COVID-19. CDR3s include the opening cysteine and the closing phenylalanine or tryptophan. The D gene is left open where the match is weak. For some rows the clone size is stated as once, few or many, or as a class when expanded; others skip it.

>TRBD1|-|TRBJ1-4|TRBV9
CASSVQGAGEKLFF
TGTGCCAGCAGCGTCCAGGGGGCAGGTGAAAAACTGTTTTTT
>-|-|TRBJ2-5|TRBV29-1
CSVEDDSAGLQYF
TGCAGCGTTGAAGATGACAGCGCGGGACTCCAGTACTTC
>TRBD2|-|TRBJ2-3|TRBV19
CASSITTSGSTDTQYF
TGTGCCAGTAGTATTACGACTAGCGGGAGCACAGATACGCAGTATTTT
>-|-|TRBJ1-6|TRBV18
CASSPEQIYNSPLHF
TGTGCCAGCTCACCGGAGCAGATTTATAATTCACCCCTCCACTTT
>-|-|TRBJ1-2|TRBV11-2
CASSLISSNYGYTF
TGTGCCAGCAGCTTAATTTCATCTAACTATGGCTACACCTTC
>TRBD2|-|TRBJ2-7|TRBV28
CASRKVAGENYEQYF
TGTGCCAGCCGAAAGGTAGCGGGGGAGAACTACGAGCAGTACTTC
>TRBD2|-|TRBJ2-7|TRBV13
CASGLAGGRYEQYF
TGTGCCAGCGGGCTAGCGGGAGGGAGGTACGAGCAGTACTTC
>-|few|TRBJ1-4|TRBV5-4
CASSPSQGVNEKLFF
TGTGCCAGCAGCCCCTCACAGGGAGTTAATGAAAAACTGTTTTTT
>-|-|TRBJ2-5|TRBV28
CASSSLLRGGGETQYF
TGTGCCAGCAGTTCCCTTTTGAGGGGAGGGGGGGAGACCCAGTACTTC
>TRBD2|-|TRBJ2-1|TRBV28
CASSGLADSSYNEQFF
TGTGCCAGCAGTGGACTAGCGGACAGCTCCTACAATGAGCAGTTCTTC
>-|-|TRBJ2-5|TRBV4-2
CASSLGVGSDLQETQYF
TGTGCCAGCAGCCTCGGGGTAGGGAGCGACCTCCAAGAGACCCAGTACTTC
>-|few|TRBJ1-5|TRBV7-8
CASSGGIGNQPQHF
TGTGCCAGCAGCGGGGGGATTGGCAATCAGCCCCAGCATTTT
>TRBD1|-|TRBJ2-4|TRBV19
CASSNPTGVSNIQYF
TGTGCCAGTAGTAACCCGACAGGGGTGTCAAACATTCAGTACTTC
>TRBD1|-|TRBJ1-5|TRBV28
CASRSDRVQPQHF
TGTGCCAGCAGGTCGGACAGGGTTCAGCCCCAGCATTTT
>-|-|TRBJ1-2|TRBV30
CAWGGPGSNYGYTF
TGTGCCTGGGGAGGGCCAGGCTCTAACTATGGCTACACCTTC
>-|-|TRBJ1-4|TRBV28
CASSLFASGSTNEKLFF
TGTGCCAGCAGTTTGTTTGCCAGCGGGAGCACTAATGAAAAACTGTTTTTT
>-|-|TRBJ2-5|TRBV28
CASSLSRGRQETQYF
TGTGCCAGCAGTTTGTCTAGAGGCCGCCAAGAGACCCAGTACTTC
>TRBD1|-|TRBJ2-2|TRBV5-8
CASPAHRQGYTGELFF
TGTGCCAGCCCAGCACACAGACAGGGTTACACCGGGGAGCTGTTTTTT
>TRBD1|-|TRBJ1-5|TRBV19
CASSMGTGSSNQPQHF
TGTGCCAGTAGTATGGGGACAGGGTCAAGCAATCAGCCCCAGCATTTT
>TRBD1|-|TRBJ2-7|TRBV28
CASSLIGPTGAPAFYEQYF
TGTGCCAGCAGTTTAATTGGCCCGACAGGGGCCCCAGCCTTCTACGAGCAGTACTTC
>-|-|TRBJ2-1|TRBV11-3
CASSPGVVNEQFF
TGTGCCAGCAGCCCCGGTGTGGTTAATGAGCAGTTCTTC
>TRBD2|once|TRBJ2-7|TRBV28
CASSSQGTSGSYEQYF
TGTGCCAGCAGTTCCCAAGGGACTAGCGGGAGCTACGAGCAGTACTTC
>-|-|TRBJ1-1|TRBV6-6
CASSWGGTEAFF
TGTGCCAGCAGTTGGGGGGGGACTGAAGCTTTCTTT
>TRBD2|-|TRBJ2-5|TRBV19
CATERQRGQETQYF
TGTGCCACTGAGAGGCAGCGGGGGCAAGAGACCCAGTACTTC
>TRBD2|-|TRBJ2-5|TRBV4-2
CASSIPGTSGETQYF
TGTGCCAGCAGCATCCCCGGGACTAGCGGGGAGACCCAGTACTTC
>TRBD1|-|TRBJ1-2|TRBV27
CASSSYDAGGYGYTF
TGTGCCAGCAGTTCTTACGACGCAGGGGGCTATGGCTACACCTTC
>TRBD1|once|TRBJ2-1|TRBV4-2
CASSHQGGGRSYNEQFF
TGTGCCAGCAGCCACCAAGGGGGCGGGCGCTCCTACAATGAGCAGTTCTTC
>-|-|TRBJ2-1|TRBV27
CASSLLQGHPYNEQFF
TGTGCCAGCAGTTTACTTCAGGGTCACCCCTACAATGAGCAGTTCTTC
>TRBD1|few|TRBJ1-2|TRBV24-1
CATSAGGPYGYTF
TGTGCCACCAGCGCAGGGGGCCCCTATGGCTACACCTTC
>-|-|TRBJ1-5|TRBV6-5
CASNENRVSNQPQHF
TGTGCCAGCAACGAAAACAGGGTCAGCAATCAGCCCCAGCATTTT
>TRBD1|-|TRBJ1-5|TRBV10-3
CASNGQGAGQPQHF
TGTGCCAGCAATGGACAGGGGGCGGGTCAGCCCCAGCATTTT